Presented here are 21 T cell receptor beta chains from one specimen sequenced in a study of tissue T cells after allogeneic stem cell transplantation. Noted time point: mouse harvest day 14 after allogeneic transplant. The graft held 10^6 splenic CD5+ T cells and 10^7 T-cell-depleted bone marrow cells. TCRdb's copy holds only in-frame clones and misses some; the assay was immunoSEQ multiplex PCR. The table lists about 1,400 clones, roughly 51% of them singletons. Material for sequencing was liver tissue. The receptors here all came from a female BALB/c mouse given C57BL/6 T cells with graft-versus-host disease after an allogeneic hematopoietic cell transplant.

As for this clone: Genes here carry mouse names. The read falls 1 residue short of the CDR3 end, and the missing part is taken from the germline J gene. The rearrangement uses TRBV26 and TRBJ2-7; 10 positions match TRBD2. Losses at the gene ends were 4 bases for V and 4 bases for J; bases not matched to a gene: 7. There are 15 residues in the CDR3. The germline V gene has CDR1 KGHPV and CDR2 FQNQEV (reference sequence). The CDR3 protein is CASSRPGLGTYEQYF. The sequenced CDR3 bases are TGTGCCAGCAGTCGACCGGGACTGGGGACTTATGAACAGTAC.

To note about this clone: Gene names follow the mouse nomenclature. The read ends 1 residue early relative to the CDR3; the germline J gene fills the gap. The rearrangement uses TRBV16 and TRBJ2-3; 9 bases are shared with TRBD2. J was trimmed by 1 base and V by 4 bases; bases with no gene match: 6. The CDR3 sequence is 16 residues long. Germline lookup yields CDR1 SGHSA and CDR2 FRNQAP. Partial CDR3 DNA: TGTGCAAGCAGCTCTAATGGGGGGGCCGGTGCAGAAACGCTGTAT. Translating gives CASSSNGGAGAETLY. The entire CDR3 is CASSSNGGAGAETLYF. Together with reference TRBV16 and TRBJ2-3, the CDR3 gives the full variable domain: NAGVIQTPRHKVTGKGQEATLWCEPISGHSAVFWYRQTIVQGLEFLTYFRNQAPIDDSGMPKERFSAQMPNQSHSTLKIQSTQPQDSAVYLCASSSNGGAGAETLYFGSGTRLTVL.

Worth noting for this clone: Any gene name here is a mouse gene name. The sequenced fragment ends 1 residue before the CDR3 boundary, so the rest is inferred from the germline J gene. This chain uses TRBV15 with TRBJ2-4, with 8 bases identical to TRBD1. With V trimmed by 5 bases and J by 1 base, 2 bases remained unmatched. The CDR3 sequence is 14 residues long. Germline V CDR1 and CDR2: SGHND, FRSKSL. CDR3 loop: CASSNRGGQNTLYF. Partial CDR3 DNA: TGTGCCAGCAGTAACAGGGGGGGTCAAAACACCTTGTAC.

This clone was recorded a few times. The germline and genes are mouse ones. Sequencing ends 1 residue short of the CDR3 end; the germline J gene provides the rest. The V gene is TRBV26, the J gene TRBJ2-7, with a tentative D call TRBD1 (6 bases). The V gene's germline CDR1 is KGHPV and CDR2 FQNQEV (reference sequence). The V and J ends lost 0 bases and 3 bases respectively, with 6 bases between them. The CDR3 is made up of 13 amino acids. The CDR3 bases that were read are TGTGCCAGCAGTCTGTCCAGGGGCTATGAACAGTAC. It is translated as CASSLSRGYEQY. Given in full, the CDR3 is CASSLSRGYEQYF.

In the case of this clone: All gene names here are mouse names. The read is 1 residue too short to cover the CDR3 end, so that end is filled in from the germline J gene. The V call is TRBV13-2, the J call TRBJ1-2, with D perhaps matching TRBD1 (5 bases). V dropped 3 bases and J dropped 0 bases, with 12 bases sitting between them. The CDR3 contains 15 residues. CDR1 is NNHNN and CDR2 is SYGAGS in the germline V gene (reference sequence). The CDR3 is CASGGPGRANSDYTF. The DNA read from the CDR3 is TGTGCCAGCGGTGGGCCGGGACGGGCAAACTCCGACTACACC.

In the case of this clone: Gene names are the mouse ones. CDR3 DNA (partial): TGTGCCAGCAGTCTAGGACCTAACCAAGACACCCAGTAC. Residues: CASSLGPNQDTQY. The entire CDR3 protein reads CASSLGPNQDTQYF. V is TRBV26 and J is TRBJ2-5; D unclear. The read ends 1 residue early relative to the CDR3; the germline J gene fills the gap. The CDR3 runs 14 residues. Germline-derived CDR1 and CDR2 are KGHPV and FQNQEV (reference sequence). The V gene lost 3 bases and the J gene lost 0 bases, with 7 bases spanning the gap.

In regard to this clone: A junction boundary mismatches the germline segment, possibly from a read error. Genes and germline come from the mouse. From the germline J gene comes the end of the CDR3, since the read stops 1 residue before it. The sample carries other DNA sequences with the same CDR3. V and J are TRBV26 and TRBJ2-4, with a possible D match to TRBD2 (5 bases). Germline assignment: CDR1 KGHPV and CDR2 FQNQEV (reference sequence). This CDR3 is 16 amino acids long. Partial CDR3 DNA: TGTGCCAGCAGTCTGCTGGGAGGAACTAGTCAAAATACCTTGTAC. This translates into CASSLLGGTSQNTLY. The CDR3 as a whole reads CASSLLGGTSQNTLYF.

As regards this clone: Here the gene names and germline are mouse. Coverage ceases 1 residue before the CDR3 finishes, and the germline J gene fills in the end. This chain uses TRBV1 with TRBJ1-6, with 11 bases aligning to TRBD1. TRBJ1-6 is noted as an ORF with a role that remains uncertain. With V trimmed by 3 bases and J by 4 bases, 5 bases remained unmatched. The length of the CDR3 is 17 residues. Germline CDR1 is NSQYPW and CDR2 is LRSPGD (reference sequence). The part of the CDR3 DNA that was read is TGCACCTGCAGTGCCCGGGACAGGGGGGAATATAATTCGCCCCTCTAC. This codes for CTCSARDRGEYNSPLY. The whole CDR3 protein is CTCSARDRGEYNSPLYF.

With respect to this clone: Gene names refer to mouse genes. Sequencing ends 1 residue short of the CDR3 end; the germline J gene provides the rest. The chain links TRBV2 to TRBJ2-7; D perhaps matches TRBD2 (6 bases). Trimming shortened V by 0 bases and J by 7 bases, and 10 bases separated the two germline ends. The CDR3 extends over 13 amino acids. Germline assignment: CDR1 LGHNA and CDR2 YSYQKL. The CDR3 spells CASSQDWGSEQYF. The covered CDR3 bases are TGTGCCAGCAGCCAAGACTGGGGCTCAGAACAGTAC.

Note on this clone: Mouse germline and gene names are used. The CDR3 end falls 1 residue outside the read, so it is completed with the germline J gene. V is TRBV3 and J is TRBJ2-5; TRBD2 matches 9 bases. The ends lost 3 bases at V and 0 bases at J; junction bases unmatched: 4. CDR3 length equals 16 residues. Germline CDR1 SNHLY, CDR2 FYNGKV (reference sequence). This CDR3 is CASSFLGGGNQDTQYF. The sequenced part of the CDR3 DNA is TGTGCCAGCAGCTTCCTGGGGGGGGGTAACCAAGACACCCAGTAC.

For this clone: The gene names given are mouse names. The read falls 1 residue short of the CDR3 end, and the missing part is taken from the germline J gene. The genes are TRBV15 and TRBJ2-3; D uncertain. This CDR3 spans 11 amino acids. Germline V gene sequence: CDR1 SGHND, CDR2 FRSKSL. Trimming removed 3 bases at V and 6 bases at J, with 4 bases between. Partial CDR3 DNA: TGTGCCAGCAGTTTTAGGGAAACGCTGTAT. It specifies CASSFRETLY. The full CDR3 protein reads CASSFRETLYF.

Remarks on this clone: One junction end disagrees with the germline gene, perhaps due to a read error. Mouse gene names and germline throughout. The read ends 1 residue early relative to the CDR3; the germline J gene fills the gap. The chain couples TRBV12-1 to TRBJ2-4, with D perhaps assigned TRBD1 or TRBD2 (6 bases each). The germline V gene encodes CDR1 SGHSN and CDR2 HYEKVE. CDR3 size: 14 residues. The CDR3 protein is CASPLPGARNTLYF. The sequenced part of the CDR3 DNA is TGTGCCAGCCCTCTCCCGGGGGCGCGGAACACCTTGTAC. The full variable domain, with the rest looked up from reference TRBV12-1 and TRBJ2-4, is DSGVVQSPRHIIKEKGGRSVLTCIPISGHSNVVWYQQTLGKELKFLIQHYEKVERDKGFLPSRFSVQQFDDYHSEMNMSALELEDSAMYFCASPLPGARNTLYFGAGTRLSVL.

Note on this clone: The germline and genes are mouse ones. The read terminates 1 residue before the CDR3 end, so the remaining end is supplied by the germline J gene. The chain employs TRBV26 and TRBJ1-1; D not resolved. The CDR3 covers 13 residues. With 2 bases removed from V and 0 bases from J, the gap between germline ends came to 4 bases. Germline lookup yields CDR1 KGHPV and CDR2 FQNQEV (reference sequence). The CDR3 bases that were read are TGTGCCAGCAGTCTGGGACAGAACACAGAAGTCTTC. This codes for CASSLGQNTEVF. Given in full, the CDR3 is CASSLGQNTEVFF.

As to this clone: These gene names are mouse names. CDR3 DNA, as far as it was read: TGTGCCAGCAGTATGGGGACAAATTCTGGAAATACGCTCTAT. The encoded protein is CASSMGTNSGNTLY. The entire CDR3 protein reads CASSMGTNSGNTLYF. V is TRBV19 and J is TRBJ1-3, with TRBD1 as a possible D gene (6 bases). The read gets to within 1 residue of the CDR3 end, and the germline J gene fills in the rest. CDR3 length equals 15 residues. Trimming removed 2 bases from V and 0 bases from J, with 9 bases in between. The germline gives CDR1 FNHDT, CDR2 SITEND (reference sequence).

About this clone itself: Gene names denote mouse genes. The part of the CDR3 DNA that was read is TGTGCCAGCAGTCTGGTGGGGGGCGCTCGCTATGCTGAGCAGTTC. Its translation: CASSLVGGARYAEQF. The whole CDR3 region reads CASSLVGGARYAEQFF. The chain employs TRBV26 and TRBJ2-1; D may be TRBD2 (7 bases). The DNA ends 1 residue before the CDR3 does, and the rest of the CDR3 is filled in from the germline J gene. V gave up 2 bases and J gave up 3 bases, with 14 bases separating them. The CDR3 contains 16 residues. Germline CDR1 and CDR2: KGHPV and FQNQEV (reference sequence).

As regards this clone: Germline and genes: mouse. The CDR3 end falls 1 residue outside the read, so it is completed with the germline J gene. The chain combines TRBV13-1 with TRBJ1-6, with D possibly TRBD1 on 5 matching bases. TRBJ1-6 is flagged as an ORF with uncertain function. Trimming cost V 3 bases and J 7 bases, with 8 bases left between them. The CDR3 consists of 13 residues. Germline loops: CDR1 NSHNY, CDR2 SYGAGN. The CDR3 protein is CASSGRDNSPLYF. CDR3 bases read: TGTGCCAGCAGTGGCAGGGACAATTCGCCCCTCTAC.

In its sample, this clone was seen a few times. The gene symbols are mouse symbols. The read falls 1 residue short of the CDR3 end, and the missing part is taken from the germline J gene. This chain links TRBV15 with TRBJ2-3; 7 positions agree with TRBD1. CDR3 size: 16 residues. V lost 2 bases, J lost 0 bases, and 5 bases stayed unmatched. The V gene's germline CDR1 is SGHND and CDR2 FRSKSL. The sequenced CDR3 bases are TGTGCCAGCAGTTTAACGGGACAGAATAGTGCAGAAACGCTGTAT. It yields the protein CASSLTGQNSAETLY. The complete CDR3 protein is CASSLTGQNSAETLYF. Drawing the rest from reference TRBV15 and TRBJ2-3, the complete variable domain is DAGVTQTPRHEVAEKGQTIILKCEPVSGHNDLFWYRQTKIQGLELLSYFRSKSLMEDGGAFKDRFKAEMLNSSFSTLKIQPTEPKDSAVYLCASSLTGQNSAETLYFGSGTRLTVL.

About this clone: Mouse germline and gene names are used. The CDR3 extends 1 residue past the end of the read, so its final part is completed from the germline J gene. The genes are TRBV26 and TRBJ1-3, with D maybe TRBD1 (5 bases). Trimming left V 6 bases short and J 6 bases short, with 15 bases between. Germline CDR1 and CDR2: KGHPV and FQNQEV (reference sequence). This CDR3 spans 14 amino acids. CDR3 DNA, as far as it was read: TGTGCCAGCAGGGGGACTGGGGCTGTAAATACGCTCTAT. Protein: CASRGTGAVNTLY. The whole CDR3 region reads CASRGTGAVNTLYF.

Comments on this clone: Gene names and germline match the mouse. The CDR3 extends 1 residue past the end of the read, so its final part is completed from the germline J gene. The rearrangement links TRBV16 to TRBJ2-3; no clear D. This CDR3 has 12 residues. Germline assignment: CDR1 SGHSA and CDR2 FRNQAP. The V end lost 0 bases, the J end lost 6 bases, and 4 bases lay between the germline ends. The CDR3 is CASSLEGETLYF. The part of the CDR3 DNA that was read is TGTGCAAGCAGCTTAGAGGGTGAAACGCTGTAT.

With respect to this clone: Gene names denote mouse genes. The read falls 1 residue short of the CDR3 end, and the missing part is taken from the germline J gene. This rearrangement joins TRBV26 to TRBJ1-4, with TRBD1 matching over 10 bases. The CDR3 spans 13 residues. The V and J ends lost 8 bases and 4 bases, in that order; junction bases with no gene match: 1. Germline V gives CDR1 KGHPV, CDR2 FQNQEV (reference sequence). The DNA read from the CDR3 is TGTGCCAGCGGACAGGGGGGCAACGAAAGATTATTT. Amino acid sequence: CASGQGGNERLF. The entire CDR3 is CASGQGGNERLFF.

In the case of this clone: All gene names here are mouse names. Read coverage stops 1 residue before the CDR3 terminus; the germline J gene supplies the remainder. The gene calls are TRBV15 and TRBJ2-3; 10 bases are shared with TRBD1. The CDR3 consists of 15 residues. V trimming: 5 bases; J trimming: 1 base; junction bases outside the gene matches: 3. From germline, CDR1 is SGHND and CDR2 FRSKSL. The CDR3 here is CASSETGGGAETLYF. Partial CDR3 DNA: TGTGCCAGCAGTGAGACAGGGGGCGGTGCAGAAACGCTGTAT.